This T cell receptor beta chain was sequenced during a study of shared clonotypes between healthy human individuals (dated by TCRdb to the early 2020s). In the study overall: The cohort included three men and a couple of women between 18 and 49 years of age. For each donor, three plates each were used for CD4 naive and CD4 memory, two plates were used for CD8 naive, and one plate was used for CD8 memory. To estimate repertoire size and how much clonotype sharing occurs between individuals, the study deeply sequenced the blood TCR repertoires of a handful of healthy adults. Different laboratories and diverse techniques were used to prepare libraries and sequence TCR repertoires, to increase sequencing depth and limit assay-specific biases. Between about 0.85 and 9.5 billion PBMCs per donor were obtained by leukapheresis.

Comment on this clone: Its binding antigen is unknown. Qualities for individual bases were not recorded, and no much larger clone is one base off.

TCR CDR3 regions were amplified from genomic DNA by multiplex PCR using the deep immunoSEQ assay. Extracted genomic DNA from each cell subset was distributed evenly across all wells of several immunoSEQ 96-well plates, and each plate was treated as a replicate. Each replicate PCR for sorted subsets received approximately 200 ng genomic DNA, equal to about 30,000 T cell genomes. The purified libraries were quantified using a Qubit 3.0 fluorometer, sized with a Bioanalyzer 2100, and then quantified again using the KAPA Library Quantification kit. Each immunoSEQ 96-well plate was sequenced on its own single-read 150-cycle Illumina NextSeq 550 flow cell. Per the source publication's procedure: Because only junctional sequences without quality scores were contained in the immunoSEQ output, filtering matching that applied to full-length reads could not be performed. To assign V/J genes and CDR3, sequences were annotated against IMGT germline references using PyIR, a Python wrapper for IgBLAST v1.9. Reads were filtered out if the reads had weak V/J assignments (E-value above 1e-6), no CDR3, stop codons, out-of-frame junctions, or ambiguous translated residues. A V3J clonotype was defined by an identical inferred V gene, J gene, and CDR3 amino acid sequence. To compute the percentage overlap between repertoires, the number of shared unique clonotypes was divided by the size of the smaller repertoire. Three approaches were used to assess repertoire richness: RTK rarefaction, the Chao1 estimator, and Recon v2.1 estimates of unobserved clonotypes. Generation probabilities were computed with OLGA for all TCRbeta clonotypes obtained by the gDNA method from four donors. TCRdb took this table from immuneACCESS and kept in-frame rearrangements with V and J called. Such tables lack part of the clones; where checked against another copy, unresolved V genes explain under half of the gap, and the rest is unexplained. V, J and clone size derive from that table, while D and trimming were established from the DNA sequence. Recorded for this sample are more than 550,000 clones; about 90% of them occurred a single time. The leading ten clones occupy roughly 24% of the sample.

Results and caveats for the whole study, not just this receptor: Rarefaction of sorted-subset datasets indicated incomplete sequencing despite the large sequencing depth. Sampling was restricted to blood, and TCR repertoires in tissue are likely to differ from TCR repertoires in blood. Across a few donors, about 5% of naive CD4, approximately 4% of naive CD8, approximately 2.5% of memory CD4, and over 0.35% of memory CD8 clonotypes were shared. Based on pairwise subsampling, the degree of clonotype sharing among donors was expected to be affected by sequencing depth. Estimated clonotype richness was generally larger for naive than for memory subsets. Because the study included only a small number of donors, the genetic and exposure-history diversity represented was limited. Compared with non-shared clonotypes, clonotypes shared by all four sorted-subset donors had higher generation probabilities.

CD8 naive samples were CD45RO-negative cells positively selected for CCR7, giving a CD45RA+CCR7+ population that excluded TemRA cells. Healthy HIV-negative adults with no recently reported acute infections or vaccinations were included as donors. Every donor was a Caucasian adult living in Nashville, Tennessee, USA. After blood collection by leukapheresis, PBMCs were isolated using Ficoll-Histopaque density gradient centrifugation and then cryopreserved in the vapor phase of liquid nitrogen. Analytical flow cytometry was used to check the purity and quantity of each magnetically sorted T cell population. Genomic DNA was isolated from every sorted fraction and measured by UV absorbance on a Nanodrop 2000c. Sequenced material: naive CD8+ T cells sorted from blood. The sample's cell subset or site label is to be understood as: CD45RA+CCR7+. This sequence was found in a young man in good health.

The CDR3 region: CASSPAGTRTYEQYF. The nucleotides read TGTGCCAGCAGCCCGGCCGGGACTAGAACCTACGAGCAGTACTTC. The sequence joins TRBV6-6 to TRBJ2-7, with 8 bases in between that match TRBD2. Ends trimmed: V by 6 bases, J by 2 bases; bases unmatched to a gene: 9. Including the terminal cysteine and phenylalanine, the CDR3 comprises 15 residues. Only CDR3 DNA remains: 45 bases, in frame from the first base. The germline V gene (reference sequence) sets CDR1 to MNHNY and CDR2 to SVGAGI.